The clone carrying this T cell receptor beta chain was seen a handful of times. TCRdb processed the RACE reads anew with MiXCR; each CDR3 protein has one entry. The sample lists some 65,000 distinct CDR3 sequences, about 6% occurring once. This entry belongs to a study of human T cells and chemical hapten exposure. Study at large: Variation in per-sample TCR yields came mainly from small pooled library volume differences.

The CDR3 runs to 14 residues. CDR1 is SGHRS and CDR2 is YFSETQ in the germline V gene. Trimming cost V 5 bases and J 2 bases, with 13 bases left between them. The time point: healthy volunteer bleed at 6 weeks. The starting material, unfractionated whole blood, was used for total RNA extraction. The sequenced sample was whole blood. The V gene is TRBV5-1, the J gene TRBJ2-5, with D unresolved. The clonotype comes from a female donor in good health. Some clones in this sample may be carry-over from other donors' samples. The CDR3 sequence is CASRLPAYQETQYF. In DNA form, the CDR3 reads TGCGCCAGCAGATTGCCAGCGTATCAAGAGACCCAGTACTTC.